This T cell receptor beta chain was sequenced in a study of blood T cell repertoires in COVID-19. Study-wide context: Sites in the United States, Italy and Spain provided acute and convalescent COVID-19 samples.

This clone was seen a single time. From germline, CDR1 is MNHNY and CDR2 SVGAGI (reference sequence). This CDR3 is 15 amino acids long. Deletions cut 9 bases from V and 5 bases from J, with 22 bases between. Enrolment of Seattle patients took place during active infection, and they were followed longitudinally. In the study's own analysis: Amplification from reference gene primers served as the basis for estimated nucleated cell counts. This table comes from immunoSEQ multiplex PCR, and its TCRdb copy is limited to in-frame clones, with some not included. That table is the source of V, J and clone size, and D and trimming were worked out from the DNA. The sample includes about 160,000 clones, approximately 82% of them seen just once.

The TCR sequence derives from a woman aged 40 to 50 with COVID-19, enrolled during active disease. The V gene is TRBV6-6, the J gene TRBJ1-1; no clear D. The sample consisted of peripheral blood. The CDR3 is CASTREHGSGTEAFF. The DNA of the CDR3 is TGTGCCAGTACCCGTGAGCACGGCTCGGGGACTGAAGCTTTCTTT.